This T cell receptor (beta chain) was identified in a study of cytomegalovirus exposure and HLA in healthy donors. V lost 7 bases and J lost 2, with 9 bases in between. This CDR3 is built from 12 residues. The germline V gene encodes CDR1 SNHLY and CDR2 FYNNEI. TCRdb's table, derived via immunoSEQ multiplex PCR, lists solely in-frame clones and lacks some. This sample has over 100,000 clones, with roughly 90% found just once. This clone occurred a few times. The antigen remains unidentified. Study-level points and caveats: Listed as cytomegalovirus-associated were 170 or so TCR beta chains.

Separation from the roughly 670-subject first cohort characterized the roughly 120-subject validation cohort, to which the donors belonged. What was sequenced was PBMCs. The V gene is TRBV2, the J gene TRBJ2-7; weak D call: TRBD1 (5 bases). This sequence originates from a man between 25 and 39 years old in good health and CMV-seronegative. DNA of the CDR3: TGTGCCAGCAAAGACAGAGCCTACGAGCAGTACTTC. Translated, it gives CASKDRAYEQYF.